This T cell receptor beta chain is from a study of blood T cell repertoires in COVID-19. The length of the CDR3 is 14 residues. Germline-derived CDR1 and CDR2 are MNHEY and SVGAGI. V dropped 4 bases and J dropped 6; count of bases not matched to a gene: 3. This table comes from immunoSEQ multiplex PCR, and its TCRdb copy is limited to in-frame clones, with some not included. The sample shows about 280,000 clones, 85% of them seen only once. The clonotype originates from a woman aged 45-65 years who had recovered from COVID-19. The J gene is TRBJ2-1, the V gene TRBV6-5, with 10 positions matching TRBD2. Sequenced input: PBMCs or T cells enriched from blood (not recorded which). CDR3 residues: CASSWGLARNEQFF. DNA of the CDR3: TGTGCCAGCAGTTGGGGACTAGCGCGCAATGAGCAGTTCTTC.